This T cell receptor (beta chain) was recorded in a study of CD8 T cells in ankylosing spondylitis (dated by TCRdb to about 2017). About the full investigation: T cell receptor beta repertoires were profiled in healthy donors and ankylosing spondylitis patients so that disease-linked TCR variants could be found. Peripheral blood was sampled, and synovial fluid was also collected from ankylosing spondylitis patients. The full study cohort comprised 20 to 25 ankylosing spondylitis patients and around 100 healthy donors. Study-level results and caveats: According to the report, matched synovial fluid samples from ankylosing spondylitis patients were significantly enriched for the disease-linked clones. Some TCR beta motif variants had previously been reported in synovial fluid and blood of reactive arthritis patients, which suggested common disease-initiation mechanisms. A CD8+ phenotype was shown by the disease-linked clones, which were found at relatively low frequencies in peripheral blood. A TCR beta motif of about 8 highly homologous amino acid variants appeared characteristic of blood from ankylosing spondylitis patients.

The CDR3 covers 12 residues, taking in both the cysteine and the phenylalanine. Only CDR3 DNA is held: 36 bases, read in frame from base 1. CDR1 LGHNA and CDR2 YNFKEQ were looked up in the germline V gene. Sequencing was performed on an Illumina HiSeq 2500. TCR beta libraries were prepared by quantitative 5'-RACE with molecular barcodes. From the authors' description of their analysis: To identify disease-linked TCR variants, a new computational method was used, one built on a probabilistic model of VDJ rearrangement. TCRdb ran its own pipeline on the public reads, namely fastp trimming at Q25 and MiXCR clone calling, and kept in-frame beta chains. Identical CDR3 protein sequences are pooled into one entry, listed with their most common genes and DNA. V and J calls and clone size were set by TCRdb, not the authors. The sample table lists over 150,000 distinct CDR3 sequences, roughly 18% of them with a count of one. Of the sample, around 4% falls within the top ten clones.

A word on this clonotype: No cognate antigen has been identified for it. A junction end diverges from the germline sequence, so it may reflect a read error.

Recombination linked TRBV4-2 to TRBJ2-5; 7 junctional bases match TRBD1. This clonotype was sampled from a male donor aged 5-29 years with ankylosing spondylitis or in good health (not recorded which). Donor details come from another sample of the same person, matched by shared clones. Sequencing was carried out using blood, either unsorted or a sorted T cell fraction (not recorded which). The CDR3 in this case is CASSDRQETQYF. The bases are TGTGCCAGCTCGGACAGGCAAGAGACTCAGTACTTC.